Many counts were recorded for the clone carrying this T cell receptor (beta chain). The antigen is undetermined. Time point: newly diagnosed GD, antithyroid drugs for less than 3 months. The TCR library was made from RNA extracted from PBMCs. These data come from a study of regulatory T cells in long-lasting Graves disease. The study, taken as a whole, reports: TCR diversity was lower in persistent Graves' patients (versus newly diagnosed ones). Among samples with persistent disease, TRBV28, TRBJ1-2 and TRBJ2-5 were favored. A greater number of public clonotypes (approximately 2,500) was shared by persistent patients than by new patients (approximately 1,000).

The CDR3 loop spans 14 amino acids. Germline V lookup: CDR1 KGHDR, CDR2 SFDVKD. Trimming removed 8 bases from V and 9 bases from J; junction bases left unmatched: 10. Both iRepertoire HTBI primers and Arm-PCR of CDR3 regions were used to build the TCR beta libraries. TCRdb re-called the multiplex PCR reads with MiXCR, one entry per CDR3 protein. In the table there are about 360,000 distinct CDR3 sequences, roughly 15% of which are singletons. This same sample was also taken into another study, of T cells in Graves' hyperthyroidism and ophthalmopathy. That work states: TCR CDR3 underwent first-round RT-PCR with the HTBI primer set.

This sequence joins TRBV24-1 and TRBJ2-1; 9 bases map to TRBD2. The clonotype comes from a woman between 18 and 29 years old with Graves disease. The specimen was peripheral blood mononuclear cells (PBMCs), collected at new diagnosis, from a patient treated with antithyroid drugs. CDR3 residues: CATTTSGGGGEQFF. The CDR3 region has the DNA TGTGCCACCACGACTAGCGGCGGCGGCGGTGAGCAGTTCTTC.